The 5 T cell receptor beta chains below all came from one sample that was sequenced in a study of cytomegalovirus exposure and HLA in healthy donors. TCRdb's table, derived via immunoSEQ multiplex PCR, lists solely in-frame clones and lacks some. Of around 150,000 clones listed, around 96% are singletons. The sample taken for sequencing was PBMCs. These receptor sequences come from a woman in her late teens or twenties in good health and CMV-seronegative.

This clone showed up just once. This chain joins TRBV11-2 and TRBJ2-1, with 11 positions matching TRBD1. The J segment lost 2 bases and the V segment lost 5 bases, leaving 2 bases of the junction unmatched. Germline V CDR1 and CDR2: SGHAT, FQNNGV. The CDR3 covers 15 residues. CDR3 nucleotide sequence: TGTGCCAGCAGCACGGGACAGGGGGCCTACAATGAGCAGTTCTTC. It encodes CASSTGQGAYNEQFF.

V and J are TRBV5-1 and TRBJ2-3; D gene uncertain. Per the germline V gene, CDR1 is SGHRS and CDR2 is YFSETQ. V was clipped by 0 bases and J by 6 bases, with 8 bases between them. This CDR3 is 13 amino acids long. Written as DNA, the CDR3 is TGCGCCAGCAGCTTGGACTATTTGGATACGCAGTATTTT. Translated, it gives CASSLDYLDTQYF.

This chain links TRBV5-1 with TRBJ2-3; TRBD2 agrees at 8 bases. The CDR3 runs 14 residues. V shed 4 bases, J shed 4 bases, and the junction held 5 bases outside the gene matches. Germline V gives CDR1 SGHRS, CDR2 YFSETQ. The CDR3 sequence is CASSTGGVSDTQYF. CDR3 nucleotide sequence: TGCGCCAGCAGCACCGGGGGGGTGTCAGATACGCAGTATTTT.

The chain employs TRBV7-3 and TRBJ2-2; 7 bases match TRBD2. The CDR3 has 15 residues. Germline trimming cut 3 bases from V and 3 bases from J; bases unmatched to any gene: 4. Germline V CDR1 and CDR2: SGHTA, FQGTGA. In nucleotides, the CDR3 is TGTGCCAGCAGCTTGCGGGGGTACGACACCGGGGAGCTGTTTTTT. Its translation: CASSLRGYDTGELFF.

This clone is a singleton in its sample. The chain links TRBV7-3 to TRBJ1-1; D ambiguous. Trimming cost V 8 bases and J 0 bases, with 10 bases left between them. CDR1 is SGHTA and CDR2 is FQGTGA in the germline V gene. CDR3 size: 13 residues. The CDR3 protein is CASSQALNTEAFF. CDR3 nucleotide sequence: TGTGCCAGCTCCCAGGCATTGAACACTGAAGCTTTCTTT.